In its sample, the clone carrying this T cell receptor (beta chain) was seen a few times. Its antigen is currently unknown. No treatment of any kind had been given to any patient before thyroid surgery. This sample was taken from a study of metastatic and nonmetastatic thyroid tumors. Study as a whole: Where malignant and benign thyroid patients were concerned, repertoires were compared across blood and tumor or nodule tissue.

Study outcomes and limitations: When malignant thyroid tumors were compared with benign nodules, TCR beta diversity was reportedly significantly higher in the malignant tumors. This held in both blood and tumor samples.

V lost 0 bases and J 4 bases, leaving 12 bases between the germline ends. This CDR3 contains 15 residues. The germline V gene encodes CDR1 MNHNS and CDR2 SASEGT. Authors' data handling: The study took CDR3 differences across clinicopathological groups and made a distant-metastasis classifier for papillary thyroid cancer from them. With MiXCR, TCRdb called clones anew from the PCR reads. The V and J calls follow TCRdb's processing rather than the paper's. The repertoire includes around 20,000 clones, just over 14% of them detected once, and approximately 14% sits in the top ten. The sample was tumor tissue. This chain uses TRBV6-1 with TRBJ1-1; the D is unclear. The source is a female donor with papillary thyroid cancer or a benign thyroid nodule (not recorded which). Some clones in this sample may be carry-over from other donors' samples. The CDR3 DNA follows: TGTGCCAGCAGTGAAGCGGTCTGGCGGGGCACTGAAGCTTTCTTT. Protein sequence: CASSEAVWRGTEAFF.